This T cell receptor beta chain was recorded in a study of shared T cell receptors in the human thymus. The CDR3 runs to 13 residues. Losses at the gene ends were 2 bases for V and 6 bases for J; bases not matched to a gene: 2. In germline, CDR1 is MNHEY, CDR2 SVGAGI. The table came from immunoSEQ multiplex PCR; TCRdb's copy has only in-frame clones and leaves some out. Of roughly 560,000 clones in the sample, 75% to 85% are singletons; the top ten hold roughly 0.013%. This sample also belongs to another study, concerning human thymus T cells. That paper adds: Having corrective surgery for congenital heart defects, healthy Finnish infants were the ones who donated. Resections removed during corrective heart surgery provided the thymus tissue used. Gene usage for V and J segments appeared biased in thymic and blood repertoires. The related literature has documented a marked overlap of thymic repertoires among unrelated individuals.

This TCR was sampled from a boy under two years old with a congenital heart defect. The chain links TRBV6-5 to TRBJ2-7; TRBD1 matches at 9 bases. The sequenced material came from thymocytes. The CDR3 loop reads CASSYVTGGEQYF. CDR3 bases: TGTGCCAGCAGTTACGTGACAGGGGGCGAGCAGTACTTC.